This T cell receptor beta chain was captured in a study of blood T cell repertoires in COVID-19. The assay was immunoSEQ multiplex PCR, and TCRdb's table has in-frame clones only and misses some. This table has some 150,000 clones, 86% appearing once. The V gene's germline CDR1 is SNHLY and CDR2 FYNNEI. This CDR3 has 13 amino acids. V shed 7 bases and J shed 1 base, with 10 bases lying between them. The receptor comes from a man in his 70s with acute or convalescent COVID-19. J is TRBJ1-1 and V is TRBV2; D is unresolved. Sequencing was performed on peripheral blood. The CDR3 spells CASKGETNTEAFF. The DNA for the CDR3 is TGTGCCAGCAAGGGAGAGACGAACACTGAAGCTTTCTTT.